A selection of T cell receptor beta chains follows, all from one sample in a study of blood T cells in healthy people across ages. In TCRdb, the 5' RACE reads were re-called with MiXCR into one record per CDR3 protein. The sample has around 1,500,000 distinct CDR3 sequences, approximately 30% seen once. The material sequenced was blood. The source is a woman aged 30 to 39 in good health. CDR3s include the opening cysteine and the closing phenylalanine or tryptophan. D genes are given only for firm matches. Clone size, where shown, is once, few, many, or a class for clones that have expanded.

clone_size: NA; j_call: TRBJ1-2; d_call: NA; v_call: TRBV28; cdr3_aa: CVSSFSAGHPQSHTF; cdr3_nt: TGTGTCAGCAGTTTTTCAGCGGGACACCCGCAATCTCACACCTTC
clone_size: few; j_call: TRBJ1-2; d_call: NA; v_call: TRBV5-1; cdr3_aa: CASSLRRQATDYGYTF; cdr3_nt: TGCGCCAGCAGCTTGCGTAGGCAGGCTACGGACTATGGCTACACCTTC
clone_size: NA; j_call: TRBJ2-4; d_call: TRBD2; v_call: TRBV29-1; cdr3_aa: CSVEDRKRGAGKENIQYF; cdr3_nt: TGCAGCGTTGAAGATAGGAAGCGGGGGGCCGGGAAGGAAAACATTCAGTACTTC
clone_size: few; j_call: TRBJ2-1; d_call: NA; v_call: TRBV12-3/TRBV12-4; cdr3_aa: CASRTESSYNEQFF; cdr3_nt: TGTGCCAGCAGGACTGAGAGCTCCTACAATGAGCAGTTCTTC
clone_size: few; j_call: TRBJ2-3; d_call: NA; v_call: TRBV6-6; cdr3_aa: CASSYSINGQRGDTQYF; cdr3_nt: TGTGCCAGCAGTTACTCGATAAATGGACAGAGGGGAGATACGCAGTATTTT
clone_size: few; j_call: TRBJ1-5; d_call: NA; v_call: TRBV9; cdr3_aa: CASSVEGVSNRPQHF; cdr3_nt: TGTGCCAGCAGCGTAGAGGGGGTGAGCAATCGGCCCCAGCATTTT
clone_size: few; j_call: TRBJ2-7; d_call: TRBD2; v_call: TRBV20-1; cdr3_aa: CSAILAGPYEQYF; cdr3_nt: TGCAGTGCCATACTAGCGGGGCCCTACGAGCAGTACTTC
clone_size: many; j_call: TRBJ1-2; d_call: NA; v_call: TRBV6-5; cdr3_aa: CASSRAGIDYGYTF; cdr3_nt: TGTGCCAGCAGTAGGGCAGGGATCGACTATGGCTACACCTTC
clone_size: few; j_call: TRBJ2-1; d_call: NA; v_call: TRBV10-3; cdr3_aa: CAISGGLDNEQFF; cdr3_nt: TGTGCCATCAGTGGGGGACTTGACAATGAGCAGTTCTTC
clone_size: NA; j_call: TRBJ2-1; d_call: TRBD1; v_call: TRBV5-1; cdr3_aa: CASSPGQGEYEQFF; cdr3_nt: TGCGCCAGCAGCCCCGGACAGGGGGAGTATGAGCAGTTCTTC
clone_size: NA; j_call: TRBJ2-4; d_call: TRBD2; v_call: TRBV7-2; cdr3_aa: CASSFEQRGVIAKNIRYF; cdr3_nt: TGTGCCAGCAGCTTTGAGCAGCGGGGGGTTATAGCCAAAAACATTCGGTACTTC
clone_size: NA; j_call: TRBJ2-2; d_call: TRBD2; v_call: TRBV10-2; cdr3_aa: CASSVGPRAAGVTGELFF; cdr3_nt: TGCGCCAGCAGTGTGGGGCCTCGGGCCGCGGGGGTGACCGGGGAGCTGTTTTTT
clone_size: few; j_call: TRBJ2-3; d_call: TRBD2; v_call: TRBV12-3/TRBV12-4; cdr3_aa: CASSSPLAGNTDTQYF; cdr3_nt: TGTGCCAGCAGTTCCCCTCTAGCGGGAAACACAGATACGCAGTATTTT
clone_size: few; j_call: TRBJ1-4; d_call: TRBD1; v_call: TRBV7-9; cdr3_aa: CASSPRSGQGAGKLFF; cdr3_nt: TGTGCCAGCAGCCCCCGATCAGGACAGGGGGCCGGAAAACTGTTTTTT
clone_size: few; j_call: TRBJ2-3; d_call: TRBD2; v_call: TRBV7-2; cdr3_aa: CASSFAGGVDTQYF; cdr3_nt: TGTGCCAGCAGCTTCGCGGGGGGTGTAGATACGCAGTATTTT
clone_size: many; j_call: TRBJ2-1; d_call: NA; v_call: TRBV12-3/TRBV12-4; cdr3_aa: CASSSFTSRGDEQFF; cdr3_nt: TGTGCCAGCAGTTCATTTACTAGCAGGGGCGATGAGCAGTTCTTC
clone_size: NA; j_call: TRBJ2-7; d_call: NA; v_call: TRBV5-5; cdr3_aa: CASSLVVTDSYEQYF; cdr3_nt: TGTGCCAGCAGCTTGGTTGTGACAGACTCCTACGAGCAGTACTTC
clone_size: NA; j_call: TRBJ2-1; d_call: NA; v_call: TRBV27; cdr3_aa: CASWGSLTEQFF; cdr3_nt: TGTGCCAGCTGGGGGAGCCTCACTGAGCAGTTCTTC
clone_size: few; j_call: TRBJ1-5; d_call: NA; v_call: TRBV20-1; cdr3_aa: CSALSGLNQPQHF; cdr3_nt: TGCAGTGCGTTATCAGGTCTTAATCAGCCCCAGCATTTT
clone_size: few; j_call: TRBJ2-5; d_call: TRBD1; v_call: TRBV28; cdr3_aa: CASIDTGTGSYDQYF; cdr3_nt: TGTGCCAGCATTGATACCGGGACAGGGAGCTACGATCAGTACTTC
clone_size: few; j_call: TRBJ1-5; d_call: TRBD1; v_call: TRBV27; cdr3_aa: CASSNTGVGSNQPQHF; cdr3_nt: TGTGCCAGCAGTAATACAGGGGTGGGCAGCAATCAGCCCCAGCATTTT
clone_size: NA; j_call: TRBJ1-1; d_call: NA; v_call: TRBV5-1; cdr3_aa: CASSLARLSSGAEAFF; cdr3_nt: TGCGCCAGCAGCTTGGCCAGGCTCAGTTCCGGGGCTGAAGCTTTCTTT
clone_size: NA; j_call: TRBJ2-2; d_call: TRBD2; v_call: TRBV3-1; cdr3_aa: CASTPTSGRADSTNTGERFF; cdr3_nt: TGTGCCAGCACGCCGACTAGCGGGAGGGCCGATTCCACGAACACCGGGGAGCGGTTTTTT
clone_size: NA; j_call: TRBJ1-5; d_call: NA; v_call: TRBV12-3/TRBV12-4; cdr3_aa: CASSHTYNQPQHF; cdr3_nt: TGTGCCAGCAGTCATACCTACAATCAGCCCCAGCATTTT
clone_size: few; j_call: TRBJ2-2; d_call: TRBD2; v_call: TRBV6-1; cdr3_aa: CASSDSGRAVGELFF; cdr3_nt: TGTGCCAGCAGTGACAGCGGGAGGGCCGTCGGGGAGCTGTTTTTT
clone_size: many; j_call: TRBJ2-7; d_call: NA; v_call: TRBV5-6; cdr3_aa: CASTTSGTREQYF; cdr3_nt: TGTGCCAGCACCACGTCCGGCACCAGAGAGCAGTACTTC
clone_size: NA; j_call: TRBJ2-5; d_call: TRBD2; v_call: TRBV5-1; cdr3_aa: CAGSLALAGGQETQYF; cdr3_nt: TGCGCCGGCAGCTTGGCCCTAGCGGGGGGACAAGAGACCCAGTACTTC
clone_size: few; j_call: TRBJ2-4; d_call: NA; v_call: TRBV7-2; cdr3_aa: CASSLEGGGRIQYF; cdr3_nt: TGTGCCAGCAGCTTAGAAGGGGGAGGTCGGATTCAGTACTTC
clone_size: many; j_call: TRBJ2-3; d_call: TRBD1; v_call: TRBV3-1; cdr3_aa: CASSPGDSSTDTQYF; cdr3_nt: TGTGCCAGCAGCCCAGGGGACAGTAGCACAGATACGCAGTATTTT
clone_size: NA; j_call: TRBJ2-5; d_call: TRBD2; v_call: TRBV2; cdr3_aa: CASRDTSGGEETQYF; cdr3_nt: TGTGCCAGCAGAGATACTAGCGGGGGAGAAGAGACCCAGTACTTC
clone_size: NA; j_call: TRBJ2-5; d_call: NA; v_call: TRBV24-1; cdr3_aa: CATSDLQGGAEETQYF; cdr3_nt: TGTGCCACCAGTGATTTGCAGGGGGGGGCAGAAGAGACCCAGTACTTC
clone_size: many; j_call: TRBJ2-7; d_call: NA; v_call: TRBV3-1; cdr3_aa: CASSPTGSNEQYF; cdr3_nt: TGTGCCAGCAGTCCTACAGGTTCCAACGAGCAGTACTTC
clone_size: NA; j_call: TRBJ1-1; d_call: NA; v_call: TRBV30; cdr3_aa: CAWSGTSNTGAFF; cdr3_nt: TGTGCCTGGAGTGGAACTTCGAACACTGGAGCTTTCTTT
clone_size: NA; j_call: TRBJ2-5; d_call: TRBD1; v_call: TRBV5-4; cdr3_aa: CASSSGQGPLQETQYF; cdr3_nt: TGTGCCAGCAGCTCCGGACAGGGGCCCCTCCAAGAGACCCAGTACTTC
clone_size: few; j_call: TRBJ2-3; d_call: TRBD1; v_call: TRBV5-6; cdr3_aa: CASSPKTGADTQYF; cdr3_nt: TGTGCCAGCAGCCCAAAAACAGGGGCGGATACGCAGTATTTT
clone_size: NA; j_call: TRBJ2-7; d_call: NA; v_call: TRBV28; cdr3_aa: CASSQTGTHYEQYF; cdr3_nt: TGTGCCAGCAGCCAAACCGGGACCCACTACGAGCAGTACTTC